These 7 T cell receptor beta chains originate from one sample sequenced in a study of post-analysis software for immune sequencing data. General study results and limits: TRBV5-6, TRBV5-1 and TRBV20-1 were among four or five TRBV segments more frequent in patients than controls.

Antigen specificity for these receptors is unknown. Researchers reported that TCR beta cDNA libraries carried unique molecular identifiers. One entry per CDR3 protein results from TCRdb running MiXCR on the PCR reads. The sample has 750,000 to 950,000 distinct CDR3 sequences, 46% seen once. Material: blood. These receptor sequences come from a girl aged 10 to 17 with multiple sclerosis.

This clonotype was counted between two and nine times. This chain uses TRBV20-1 with TRBJ1-6; D is possibly TRBD1 (5 bases). Germline-derived CDR1 and CDR2 are DFQATT and SNEGSKA (reference sequence). This CDR3 comprises 18 residues. Deletions cut 1 base from V and 9 bases from J, with 25 bases between. The CDR3: CSARAIGQGAWIGSPLHF. CDR3 in DNA: TGCAGTGCTAGAGCGATAGGGCAGGGCGCTTGGATCGGTTCACCCCTCCACTTT.

The chain carries TRBV10-2 and TRBJ2-7; the match to TRBD2 covers 9 bases. Trimming at V came to 8 bases and at J to 6 bases, leaving 2 bases not matched to a gene. The CDR3 is made up of 11 amino acids. Germline values: CDR1 WSHSY, CDR2 SAAADI. The CDR3 region has the DNA TGCGCCAGCGGGACTAGCTCCGAGCAGTACTTC. It is translated as CASGTSSEQYF.

The genes are TRBV4-1 and TRBJ1-2; no clear D gene. The germline V gene has CDR1 MGHRA and CDR2 YSYEKL. With 3 bases removed from V and 6 bases from J, the gap between germline ends came to 8 bases. CDR3 size: 12 residues. The CDR3 is CASSQGADGYTF. CDR3 nucleotide sequence: TGCGCCAGCAGCCAGGGAGCCGATGGCTACACCTTC.

The chain couples TRBV25-1 to TRBJ1-1; 11 bases agree with TRBD1. CDR3 length: 16 residues. The V segment lost 5 bases and the J segment 3 bases; nucleotides outside the gene matches: 8. The germline V gene encodes CDR1 MGHDK and CDR2 SYGVNS. The CDR3 coding sequence is TGTGCCAGCAGTCCCCGGACAGGGGGCTTGGACACTGAAGCTTTCTTT. Its translation is CASSPRTGGLDTEAFF.

The J gene is TRBJ2-1, the V gene TRBV25-1, with no clear D. CDR1 MGHDK and CDR2 SYGVNS come from the germline V gene. Trimming cost V 0 bases and J 0 bases, with 18 bases left between them. The CDR3 has 19 residues. CDR3 sequence: CASSEYFLVGRSSYNEQFF. The CDR3 region has the DNA TGTGCCAGCAGTGAATATTTCTTGGTGGGCAGGAGCTCCTACAATGAGCAGTTCTTC.

This clonotype was seen only once. The V gene is TRBV5-1, the J gene TRBJ2-6, with D maybe TRBD1 (5 bases). The CDR3 consists of 17 residues. V gave up 1 base and J gave up 0 bases, with 11 bases separating them. CDR1 SGHRS and CDR2 YFSETQ come from the germline V gene. The DNA of the CDR3 is TGCGCCAGCAGCTTGTGGGCAGGGCACTCTGGGGCCAACGTCCTGACTTTC. As protein: CASSLWAGHSGANVLTF.

This clonotype showed up just a few times. The genes are TRBV3-1 and TRBJ2-5; TRBD1 matches 7 bases. Gene TRBJ2-7 matches the end of the DNA better, so the J call may be wrong. The CDR3 contains 13 residues. Looked up from germline, CDR1 is LGHDT and CDR2 is YNNKEL (reference sequence). This chain's CDR3 is CASSQYRGNEQYF. CDR3 nucleotide sequence: TGTGCCAGCAGCCAATACAGGGGAAACGAGCAGTACTTC.